This T cell receptor (beta chain) was found in a study of blood T cells in healthy people across ages. Sample-barcoded 5' priming and a J-beta primer mix drove a second PCR of about 6 to 12 cycles. TCRdb passed the 5' RACE reads through MiXCR, listing each CDR3 protein once. The sample carries hundreds of thousands of distinct CDR3 sequences, over 45% recorded once. The CDR3 totals 16 residues. V shed 3 bases and J shed 5 bases, with 18 bases lying between them. Details on this clonotype: What it recognizes is unknown.

Notes on the study in general: Total diversity from one million sequenced T cells was likely underestimated. Since the PBMCs were unsorted, naive and antigen-experienced cells could not be conclusively compared. As age increased, TCR beta diversity per million T cells fell in a roughly linear fashion.

The rearrangement uses TRBV12-3 or TRBV12-4 and TRBJ2-3; TRBD1 is a possible D gene (6 bases). Sequenced sample: blood. The TCR sequence derives from a man aged 30 to 39 in good health. The CDR3 region is CASSFQGTLRRDTQYF. DNA of the CDR3: TGTGCCAGCAGTTTTCAGGGGACCCTCCGCAGAGATACGCAGTATTTT.